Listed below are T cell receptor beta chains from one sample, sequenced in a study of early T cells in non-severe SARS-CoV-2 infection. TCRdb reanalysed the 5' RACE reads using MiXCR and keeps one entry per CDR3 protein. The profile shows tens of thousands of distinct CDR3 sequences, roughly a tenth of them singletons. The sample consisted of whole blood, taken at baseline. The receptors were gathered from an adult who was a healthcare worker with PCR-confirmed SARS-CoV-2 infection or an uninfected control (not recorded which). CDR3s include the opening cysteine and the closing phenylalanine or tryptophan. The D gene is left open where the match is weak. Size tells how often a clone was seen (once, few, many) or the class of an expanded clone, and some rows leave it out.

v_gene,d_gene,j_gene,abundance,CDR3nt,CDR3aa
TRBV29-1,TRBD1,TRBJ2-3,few,TGCAGCATCAGGGGGAGACGTTTCACAGATACGCAGTATTTT,CSIRGRRFTDTQYF
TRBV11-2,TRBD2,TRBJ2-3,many,TGTGCCAGCAGCGGCCTGACTAGCCTGGTTGAAGATACGCAGTATTTT,CASSGLTSLVEDTQYF
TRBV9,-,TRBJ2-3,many,TGTGCCAGCAGCGGGAGCATCACAGATACGCAGTATTTT,CASSGSITDTQYF
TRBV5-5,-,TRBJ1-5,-,TGTGCCAGCAGCCCTAATACCGACAGCCAGCCCCAGCATTTT,CASSPNTDSQPQHF
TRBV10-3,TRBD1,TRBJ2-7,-,TGTGCCATCAGCTCAACCGGGACAGGAACCTACGAGCAGTACTTC,CAISSTGTGTYEQYF
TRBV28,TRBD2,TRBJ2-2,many,TGTGCCAGCTCTACTAGCGGGAGAATCGGGGAGCTGTTTTTT,CASSTSGRIGELFF
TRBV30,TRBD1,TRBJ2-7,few,TGTGCCTGGAGTCGAGGACAGGGGTACGAGCAGTACTTC,CAWSRGQGYEQYF
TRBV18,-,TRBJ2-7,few,TGTGCCAGCTCATCAGGGTCCTACGAGCAGTACTTC,CASSSGSYEQYF
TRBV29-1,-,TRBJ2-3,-,TGCAGCGTGAACTTGGCTAGCGACAGCACAGATACGCAGTATTTT,CSVNLASDSTDTQYF
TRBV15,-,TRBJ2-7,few,TGTGCCACCAGCCTAGAGGGGGCGGGAGGAAAACCCTACGAGCAGTACTTC,CATSLEGAGGKPYEQYF
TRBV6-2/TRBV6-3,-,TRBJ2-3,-,TGTGCCAGCAGTTCTGCTGGGGGGTCGGATACGCAGTATTTT,CASSSAGGSDTQYF
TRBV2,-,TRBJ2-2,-,TGTGCCAGCAGTGAAGGACCGACCGCGAACACCGGGGAGCTGTTTTTT,CASSEGPTANTGELFF
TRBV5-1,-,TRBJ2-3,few,TGCGCTAGCCGGTCCGGGGGTGAAACAGATACGCAGTATTTT,CASRSGGETDTQYF
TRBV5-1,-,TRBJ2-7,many,TGCGCCAGCAGGGCGGACCACTACGAGCAGTACTTC,CASRADHYEQYF
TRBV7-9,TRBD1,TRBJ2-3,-,TGTGCCAGCAGTCCTACTTCAGGGGGAGATACGCAGTATTTT,CASSPTSGGDTQYF
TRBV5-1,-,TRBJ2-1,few,TGCGCCAGCAAGTCAGCTAGCAGCTACAATGAGCAGTTCTTC,CASKSASSYNEQFF
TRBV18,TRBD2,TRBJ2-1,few,TGTGCCAGCTCACCAGAGACTAGCGGGAATCATGAGCAGTTCTTC,CASSPETSGNHEQFF
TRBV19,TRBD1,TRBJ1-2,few,TGTGCCAGTTTCTCCGGGACAGGGGATGGCTACACCTTC,CASFSGTGDGYTF
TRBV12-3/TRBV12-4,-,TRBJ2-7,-,TGTGCCAGCAGTACGGCCGCCACAGGTTCGGGCGAGCAGTACTTC,CASSTAATGSGEQYF
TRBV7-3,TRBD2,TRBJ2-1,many,TGTGCCAGCAGCTACTTCCCGACTAGCGGGACTTACAATGAGCAGTTCTTC,CASSYFPTSGTYNEQFF
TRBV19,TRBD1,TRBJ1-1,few,TGTGCCAGTAGTCCCGGACAGGGGAGTACTGAAGCTTTCTTT,CASSPGQGSTEAFF
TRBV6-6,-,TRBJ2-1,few,TGTGCCAGCAGTTACTACCCTACTAAAAACAATGAGCAGTTCTTC,CASSYYPTKNNEQFF
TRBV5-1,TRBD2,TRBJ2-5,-,TGCGCCAGCAGCGGGAGCGGGACCCGGGAAGAGACCCAGTACTTC,CASSGSGTREETQYF
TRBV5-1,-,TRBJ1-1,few,TGCGCCAGCAGCCTACCTGAAGGTCACACTGAAGCTTTCTTT,CASSLPEGHTEAFF
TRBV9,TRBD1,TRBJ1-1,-,TGTGCCAGCAGCGTAGAACAGGGGGCGAGCACTGAAGCTTTCTTT,CASSVEQGASTEAFF
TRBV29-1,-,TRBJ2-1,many,TGCAGCGTTGAGGGGACAAGACTATACAATGAGCAGTTCTTC,CSVEGTRLYNEQFF
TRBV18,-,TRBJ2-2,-,TGTGCCAGCTCCGGACAGCTGAACACCGGGGAGCTGTTTTTT,CASSGQLNTGELFF
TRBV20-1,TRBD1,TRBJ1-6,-,TGCAGTGCTAAGGCGGACAGGCATAATTCACCCCTCCACTTT,CSAKADRHNSPLHF
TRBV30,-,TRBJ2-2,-,TGTGCCTGGAGGGGGGGCCACGGGGAGCTGTTTTTT,CAWRGGHGELFF
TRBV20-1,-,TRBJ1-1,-,TGCAGTGCTACCCAGGTTGCGAACACTGAAGCTTTCTTT,CSATQVANTEAFF